The clone carrying this TCR beta chain was seen a few times. This specimen belongs to a study of blood T cell repertoires in COVID-19. Looking at the study overall: COVID-19 samples from acute and convalescent phases originated in the United States, Italy and Spain. PBMCs, B-cell-depleted T cells, or T cells provided the cDNA or gDNA that made up the material.

How the authors handled the data: Reference gene primer amplification yielded estimated nucleated cell counts. Assay: immunoSEQ multiplex PCR; the TCRdb copy retains only in-frame clones and omits some. That table is the source of V, J and clone size, and D and trimming were worked out from the DNA. The data contain 40,000 to 50,000 clones, roughly three quarters of them singletons. The CDR3 has 20 residues. The V end was cut by 3 bases, the J end by 0 bases, with 21 bases between. Germline loops: CDR1 SNHLY, CDR2 FYNNEI. The source of this sequence is a man between 65 and 80 years old with active or convalescent COVID-19. The chain recombines TRBV2 with TRBJ2-6; tentatively, D is TRBD1 (6 bases). Sequencing used peripheral blood. CDR3 DNA: TGTGCCAGCAGTGACCTATTATGGACGACAGGAACCTCTGGGGCCAACGTCCTGACTTTC. This sequence encodes CASSDLLWTTGTSGANVLTF.